A selection of T cell receptor beta chains follows, all from one sample in a study of CD8 T cells in Susac syndrome. Using its own MiXCR run on the immunoSEQ multiplex PCR reads, TCRdb lists one record per CDR3 protein. The sample shows approximately 200,000 distinct CDR3 sequences, 85% to 95% of them seen only once. The specimen was CD4+ T cells from PBMCs. These receptors originate from a human donor with multiple sclerosis. Each CDR3 is given with its conserved first and last residue. The order of the fields is CDR3 length, D gene, V gene, clone size, J gene, CDR3 DNA, CDR3 protein. D genes are given only for firm matches. Clone sizes are given selectively: once, few, many, or a class where the clone is expanded.

length: 14
D: .
V: TRBV6-6
size: .
J: TRBJ2-3
DNA: TGTGCCAGCAGTTTTGGGGCGACAGCTGATACGCAGTATTTT
CDR3: CASSFGATADTQYF

length: 15
D: .
V: TRBV10-3
size: .
J: TRBJ1-2
DNA: TGTGCCATCAGTGTGGCACCCAGGAGTGACTATGGCTACACCTTC
CDR3: CAISVAPRSDYGYTF

length: 14
D: .
V: TRBV30
size: once
J: TRBJ1-2
DNA: TGTGCCTGTGCTCAGGGGACCATTTATTGGCGCTACACCTTC
CDR3: CACAQGTIYWRYTF

length: 15
D: TRBD1
V: TRBV2
size: .
J: TRBJ2-2
DNA: TGTGCCAGCAGGGCGGACAGGGATAGCACCGGGGAGCTGTTTTTT
CDR3: CASRADRDSTGELFF

length: 13
D: .
V: TRBV3-1
size: .
J: TRBJ1-1
DNA: TGTGCCAGCAGTACACCCGGGAAGTTTGAAGCTTTCTTT
CDR3: CASSTPGKFEAFF

length: 11
D: .
V: TRBV21-1
size: .
J: TRBJ2-3
DNA: TGTGCCAGCAGCAACGTAGATACGCAGTATTTT
CDR3: CASSNVDTQYF

length: 14
D: TRBD1
V: TRBV3-1
size: .
J: TRBJ1-2
DNA: TGTGCCAGCAGCCAACAGGGGGCCGGATATGGCTACACCTTC
CDR3: CASSQQGAGYGYTF

length: 15
D: TRBD2
V: TRBV12-3/TRBV12-4
size: .
J: TRBJ2-1
DNA: TGTGCCAGCAGTTTTCGGAGCGGGGGGCTCGATGAGCAGTTCTTC
CDR3: CASSFRSGGLDEQFF

length: 15
D: .
V: TRBV2
size: .
J: TRBJ2-5
DNA: TGTGCCAGCAGTGAATCGAGGGGGGCCCAAGAGACCCAGTACTTC
CDR3: CASSESRGAQETQYF

length: 13
D: .
V: TRBV20-1
size: .
J: TRBJ2-1
DNA: TGCAGTGCTAGCGAGAACTCCTACAATGAGCAGTTCTTC
CDR3: CSASENSYNEQFF

length: 14
D: .
V: TRBV18
size: .
J: TRBJ1-1
DNA: TGTGCCAGCTCACCCCAGACAGAGAACACTGAAGCTTTCTTT
CDR3: CASSPQTENTEAFF

length: 13
D: .
V: TRBV29-1
size: .
J: TRBJ1-5
DNA: TGCAGCGTCTCGGCATCCCCGAATCAGCCCCAGCATTTT
CDR3: CSVSASPNQPQHF

length: 13
D: .
V: TRBV24-1
size: once
J: TRBJ2-3
DNA: TGTGCCATCAGAAAGGGAACGACAGATACGCAGTATTTT
CDR3: CAIRKGTTDTQYF

length: 12
D: .
V: TRBV3-1
size: .
J: TRBJ1-2
DNA: TGTGCCAGCAGCAAAGGCGGGTACGGCTACACCTTC
CDR3: CASSKGGYGYTF

length: 15
D: TRBD2
V: TRBV3-1
size: once
J: TRBJ2-1
DNA: TGTGCCAGCAGCCCCACTAGCGGGGGTTCTTATGAGCAGTTCTTC
CDR3: CASSPTSGGSYEQFF

length: 15
D: TRBD1
V: TRBV5-1
size: .
J: TRBJ1-1
DNA: TGCGCCAGCAGCTTGAGGACAGGAGGGGACACTGAAGCTTTCTTT
CDR3: CASSLRTGGDTEAFF